Shown below are 32 T cell receptor beta chains from a single sample sequenced in a study of human T cells and chemical hapten exposure. Each CDR3 protein is one row after TCRdb ran MiXCR on the RACE reads. In the table there are about 180,000 distinct CDR3 sequences, 25% to 35% of which are singletons. Time point here: pre-sensitization, week 0. Treatment in this sample: therapeutic diphenylcyclopropenone sensitization with weekly scalp DPC. The material was whole blood, obtained in connection with sensitization to the hapten diphenylcyclopropenone (DPC). These receptor sequences come from a woman between 25 and 40 years old with alopecia areata. Some clones in this sample may be carry-over from other donors' samples.

The V call is TRBV10-1, the J call TRBJ2-3; tentative D call: TRBD2 (6 bases). The CDR3 covers 17 residues. Per the germline V gene, CDR1 is WNHNN and CDR2 is SYGVQD (reference sequence). V dropped 3 bases and J dropped 5 bases, with 21 bases sitting between them. CDR3 sequence reads: CASSDGGRGSLGDTQYF. CDR3 in DNA: TGCGCCAGCAGTGATGGAGGGCGAGGGAGCCTGGGAGATACGCAGTATTTT.

V usage is TRBV3-1 and J usage is TRBJ2-4; 10 bases are shared with TRBD2. Trimming cost V 0 bases and J 2 bases; bases outside gene matches: 4. The CDR3 has 17 amino acids. Germline V lookup: CDR1 LGHDT, CDR2 YNNKEL (reference sequence). The CDR3, as DNA: TGTGCCAGCAGCCAAGATATAGCGGGAGGTTCCAAAAACATTCAGTACTTC. This gives the protein CASSQDIAGGSKNIQYF.

This clonotype was seen only a few times. This sequence joins TRBV4-1 and TRBJ1-1; D may be TRBD1 (5 bases). The germline V gene has CDR1 MGHRA and CDR2 YSYEKL. The CDR3 is 15 residues long. The V gene lost 3 bases and the J gene lost 4 bases, with 15 bases spanning the gap. The chain's CDR3 is CASSHLPGLSTEAFF. CDR3 nucleotide sequence: TGCGCCAGCAGCCATTTACCGGGACTGAGCACTGAAGCTTTCTTT.

V usage is TRBV24-1 and J usage is TRBJ2-1, with unresolved D. V lost 3 bases and J 13 bases, leaving 12 bases between the germline ends. Germline loops: CDR1 KGHDR, CDR2 SFDVKD. This CDR3 is built from 12 residues. Here the CDR3 reads CATSDSYSIQFF. CDR3 DNA: TGTGCCACCAGTGATAGCTACTCCATACAGTTCTTC.

This chain connects TRBV7-2 to TRBJ2-3; 7 bases align to TRBD2. The CDR3 is 16 amino acids. Trimming removed 3 bases from V and 0 bases from J; junction bases left unmatched: 6. The germline V gene has CDR1 SGHTA and CDR2 FQGNSA. The CDR3 bases are TGTGCCAGCAGCTTTCGTCTAGCGGCTAGCACAGATACGCAGTATTTT. Protein product: CASSFRLAASTDTQYF.

This clonotype came up a few times. The chain has TRBV10-3 and TRBJ2-7, with 7 bases matching TRBD2. V lost 0 bases and J lost 3; bases outside the gene matches: 5. The germline CDR1 and CDR2 sequences are ENHRY and SYGVKD. The CDR3 covers 15 residues. The chain's CDR3 is CAISESAGEFYEQYF. Written as DNA, the CDR3 is TGTGCCATCAGTGAGTCCGCGGGAGAGTTCTACGAGCAGTACTTC.

In its sample, this clonotype was seen a few times. The chain links TRBV29-1 to TRBJ1-1; 9 nucleotides align to TRBD1. Trimming at V came to 6 bases and at J to 0 bases, leaving 2 bases not matched to a gene. The CDR3 is 13 amino acids. Germline V lookup: CDR1 SQVTM, CDR2 ANQGSEA. The CDR3 DNA sequence: TGCAGCGTCGGACAGGGGTTGAACACTGAAGCTTTCTTT. Translating it yields CSVGQGLNTEAFF.

This clonotype was picked up a small number of times. CDR3 in amino acids: CASSQDLGYEQFF. The CDR3 DNA follows: TGCGCCAGCAGCCAAGATCTGGGATATGAGCAGTTCTTC. The V and J genes are TRBV4-3 and TRBJ2-1, with D unclear. This CDR3 spans 13 amino acids. Germline CDR1 is LGHNA and CDR2 is YSLEER. The V end was cut by 0 bases, the J end by 8 bases, with 8 bases between.

V gene TRBV5-1 combines with J gene TRBJ1-1; no clear D. The germline V gene encodes CDR1 SGHRS and CDR2 YFSETQ. V was pared by 3 bases and J by 8 bases, with 20 bases between. The CDR3 is made up of 15 amino acids. The CDR3: CASSYRTGSPVEAFF. DNA of the CDR3: TGCGCCAGCAGCTATCGTACGGGATCCCCTGTGGAAGCTTTCTTT.

This chain links TRBV6-1 with TRBJ1-1, with D uncertain. V was pared by 8 bases and J by 3 bases, with 13 bases between. The germline V gene has CDR1 MNHNS and CDR2 SASEGT. There are 13 residues in the CDR3. The CDR3 protein is CASAIKGDTEAFF. For the CDR3, the DNA is TGTGCCAGCGCAATAAAGGGTGACACTGAAGCTTTCTTT.

The chain couples TRBV29-1 to TRBJ2-5, with 7 bases matching TRBD1. The CDR3 runs 12 residues. CDR1 is SQVTM and CDR2 is ANQGSEA in the germline V gene. Germline trimming cut 4 bases from V and 4 bases from J; bases unmatched to any gene: 3. As DNA, the CDR3 is TGCAGCGTTGGACAGGGCGGAGAGACCCAGTACTTC. It yields the protein CSVGQGGETQYF.

This clonotype turned up a few times. V is TRBV3-1 and J is TRBJ2-4; 7 bases fit TRBD1. Germline CDR1 LGHDT, CDR2 YNNKEL (reference sequence). The CDR3 loop spans 14 amino acids. V was clipped by 0 bases and J by 7 bases; unmatched bases: 3. The CDR3 region is CASSQESQGNIQYF. The CDR3 DNA reads TGTGCCAGCAGCCAAGAATCACAGGGGAACATTCAGTACTTC.

This chain links TRBV28 with TRBJ1-2; D might be TRBD1 (6 bases). V lost 6 bases, J lost 7 bases, and 18 bases lay in between. In germline, CDR1 is MDHEN, CDR2 SYDVKM. The CDR3 has 14 residues. The CDR3 reads CASSAAGGPVGYTF. The DNA for the CDR3 is TGTGCCAGCAGCGCGGCGGGGGGGCCGGTTGGCTACACCTTC.

V gene TRBV4-1 combines with J gene TRBJ2-2; D is unresolved. The CDR3 sequence is 13 residues long. Trimming removed 1 base from V and 7 bases from J, with 7 bases in between. Germline lookup yields CDR1 MGHRA and CDR2 YSYEKL. The CDR3 spells CASSQGLGGELFF. DNA for the CDR3: TGCGCCAGCAGCCAAGGGTTGGGCGGGGAGCTGTTTTTT.

The rearrangement joins TRBV5-1 to TRBJ2-3; TRBD2 is a possible D gene (6 bases). Looked up from germline, CDR1 is SGHRS and CDR2 is YFSETQ. Trimming cost V 4 bases and J 0 bases, with 18 bases left between them. The CDR3 has 17 residues. This chain's CDR3 is CASSRRDWQTSTDTQYF. The CDR3 DNA follows: TGCGCCAGCAGCCGCCGGGACTGGCAAACTAGCACAGATACGCAGTATTTT.

The rearrangement uses TRBV5-1 and TRBJ1-6; tentatively, D is TRBD1 (5 bases). From germline, CDR1 is SGHRS and CDR2 YFSETQ. The CDR3 is 14 amino acids. V lost 5 bases and J 4 bases, leaving 10 bases between the germline ends. CDR3 nucleotide sequence: TGCGCCAGCAGGTCCGACAGTTATAATTCACCCCTCCACTTT. Its protein product is CASRSDSYNSPLHF.

A few counts support this clonotype. The V call is TRBV10-3, the J call TRBJ2-7; 7 bases line up with TRBD1. This CDR3 has 13 residues. The germline gives CDR1 ENHRY, CDR2 SYGVKD. Germline trimming cut 5 bases from V and 5 bases from J; bases unmatched to any gene: 6. This chain's CDR3 is CAISRQGEDEQYF. In DNA, the CDR3 is TGTGCCATCAGTCGACAGGGTGAAGACGAGCAGTACTTC.

This clonotype was observed at least ten times. This sequence joins TRBV7-2 and TRBJ2-3; TRBD1 agrees at 7 bases. This CDR3 region has 15 residues. V gave up 3 bases and J gave up 2 bases; unmatched junction bases: 5. Per germline, CDR1 SGHTA and CDR2 FQGNSA. The chain's CDR3 is CASSFLQGSTDTQYF. The CDR3 DNA reads TGTGCCAGCAGCTTTTTACAGGGGTCCACAGATACGCAGTATTTT.

This chain connects TRBV20-1 to TRBJ2-1, with 8 bases lining up with TRBD1. V trimming: 0 bases; J trimming: 7 bases; junction bases outside the gene matches: 8. CDR3 length: 15 amino acids. Germline CDR1 is DFQATT and CDR2 is SNEGSKA (reference sequence). The CDR3 DNA is TGCAGTGCTAGAGATCCGACAGGGGTTGGAAATGAGCAGTTCTTC. Translated: CSARDPTGVGNEQFF.

J is TRBJ1-2 and V is TRBV4-3; D gene unclear. CDR1 is LGHNA, CDR2 YSLEER, per germline. The CDR3 contains 16 residues. The germline V and J ends were trimmed by 0 bases and 7 bases, with 18 bases remaining between them. The CDR3 DNA sequence: TGCGCCAGCAGCCAAGATCAGAATCTCCTAATCGGTGGCTACACCTTC. Protein sequence: CASSQDQNLLIGGYTF.

The table lists this clonotype with a few counts. The chain couples TRBV7-2 to TRBJ2-1; 7 bases align to TRBD2. In germline, CDR1 is SGHTA, CDR2 FQGNSA. Trimming removed 6 bases from V and 4 bases from J; junction bases left unmatched: 9. This CDR3 comprises 15 residues. The CDR3 DNA reads as TGTGCCAGCAGGCCACCTAGCGGAATTTACAATGAGCAGTTCTTC. Protein product: CASRPPSGIYNEQFF.

The genes are TRBV20-1 and TRBJ2-4; D gene unclear. CDR3 length: 13 amino acids. Trimming removed 5 bases from V and 8 bases from J, with 16 bases in between. Germline V lookup: CDR1 DFQATT, CDR2 SNEGSKA (reference sequence). CDR3 amino acids: CSACRTARDIQYF. For the CDR3, the DNA is TGCAGTGCTTGTCGAACAGCCCGGGACATTCAGTACTTC.

This chain connects TRBV27 to TRBJ2-7; D possibly corresponds to TRBD1 (6 bases). The CDR3 has 15 amino acids. V shed 5 bases and J shed 7 bases, with 21 bases lying between them. The germline V gene encodes CDR1 MNHEY and CDR2 SMNVEV (reference sequence). CDR3 amino acids: CASSRTGSPSWEQYF. CDR3 in DNA: TGTGCCAGCAGTCGAACAGGGAGCCCCTCGTGGGAGCAGTACTTC.

J is TRBJ2-5 and V is TRBV29-1, with 8 bases that match TRBD1. CDR1 is SQVTM, CDR2 ANQGSEA, per germline. The CDR3 has 14 residues. V trimming: 6 bases; J trimming: 4 bases; junction bases outside the gene matches: 10. DNA of the CDR3: TGCAGCGTCGCCGGACAGGGTGGCATAGAGACCCAGTACTTC. Translating it yields CSVAGQGGIETQYF.

This clonotype was observed a handful of times. The chain is built from TRBV28 and TRBJ1-3, with D unclear. Trimming cost V 6 bases and J 2 bases, with 11 bases left between them. The CDR3 is 14 residues long. CDR1 and CDR2 (germline): MDHEN, SYDVKM. CDR3 coding DNA: TGTGCCAGCAGACGCGGGGAGGCTGGAAACACCATATATTTT. It codes for CASRRGEAGNTIYF. Based on the CDR3 plus reference TRBV28 and TRBJ1-3, the full variable domain is DVKVTQSSRYLVKRTGEKVFLECVQDMDHENMFWYRQDPGLGLRLIYFSYDVKMKEKGDIPEGYSVSREKKERFSLILESASTNQTSMYLCASRRGEAGNTIYFGEGSWLTVV.

CDR3 nucleotides: TGCAGCGTTGAATTCAGGACGGGGGGCGCGCAGTACTTC. The encoded protein is CSVEFRTGGAQYF. The rearrangement uses TRBV29-1 and TRBJ2-7; a weak D match, TRBD2 (7 bases). The germline V gene has CDR1 SQVTM and CDR2 ANQGSEA. The CDR3 extends over 13 amino acids. The V end lost 2 bases, the J end lost 9 bases, and 17 bases lay between the germline ends.

This clonotype has just a few counts. This chain connects TRBV12-5 to TRBJ2-1; TRBD2 is a possible D gene (5 bases). The CDR3 has 13 amino acids. The V end lost 5 bases, the J end lost 6 bases, and 11 bases lay between the germline ends. Germline V gene lookup returns CDR1 LGHNT and CDR2 FRNRAP. Here the CDR3 DNA reads TGTGCTAGTGGTCCGGACGGACTCAATGAGCAGTTCTTC. It encodes CASGPDGLNEQFF.

This sequence joins TRBV29-1 and TRBJ2-5; the match to TRBD1 covers 9 bases. V lost 3 bases to trimming and J lost 5 bases; unmatched junction nucleotides: 4. Looked up from germline, CDR1 is SQVTM and CDR2 is ANQGSEA. The CDR3 consists of 13 residues. The CDR3 bases are TGCAGCGTTGACTTGGACAGGGGTGAGACCCAGTACTTC. It codes for CSVDLDRGETQYF.

This clonotype was observed a handful of times. The genes are TRBV20-1 and TRBJ1-6; the D gene is possibly TRBD1 (5 bases). The ends were cut back, 3 bases at V and 6 bases at J, with 6 bases in the middle. Germline CDR1 and CDR2: DFQATT and SNEGSKA (reference sequence). There are 12 residues in the CDR3. The CDR3 DNA reads TGCAGTGCTAGCGGGGGTAATTCACCCCTCCACTTT. Protein: CSASGGNSPLHF.

The chain couples TRBV12-5 to TRBJ2-1, with 13 bases lining up with TRBD2. CDR3 size: 17 residues. Germline values: CDR1 LGHNT, CDR2 FRNRAP. V shed 3 bases and J 5 bases; nucleotides not matched to a gene: 7. For the CDR3, the DNA is TGTGCTAGTGGTTTCGTGACTAGCGGGGGGTCACACAATGAGCAGTTCTTC. It yields the protein CASGFVTSGGSHNEQFF.

The chain carries TRBV6-1 and TRBJ2-1; weak D call: TRBD1 (6 bases). The CDR3 extends over 16 amino acids. V lost 4 bases to trimming and J lost 2 bases, with 15 bases between them. Germline values: CDR1 MNHNS, CDR2 SASEGT. The CDR3 is CASSATGTTTYNEQFF. Written as DNA, the CDR3 is TGTGCCAGCAGTGCAACCGGGACAACTACCTACAATGAGCAGTTCTTC.

The CDR3 DNA follows: TGTGCCAGCAGCTGGTTAGGGCAATACAATGAGCAGTTCTTC. It codes for CASSWLGQYNEQFF. This sequence joins TRBV7-2 and TRBJ2-1; D remains ambiguous. CDR3 length equals 14 residues. Germline assignment: CDR1 SGHTA and CDR2 FQGNSA. V gave up 4 bases and J gave up 4 bases, with 11 bases separating them.